This T cell receptor (beta chain) was sequenced during a study of shared clonotypes between healthy human individuals. Study-level information: Each donor contributed plates that comprised three CD4 naive, three CD4 memory, two CD8 naive and one CD8 memory.

Naive CD8 isolation took CD45RO-negative cells positively selected for CCR7 and excluded terminally differentiated effector memory CD45RA+ cells. This CDR3 comprises 14 residues. V gave up 3 bases and J gave up 4 bases, with 11 bases separating them. CDR1 SGHNT and CDR2 YYREEE come from the germline V gene (reference sequence). The method was immunoSEQ multiplex PCR; TCRdb's version includes in-frame clones alone and lacks a portion of them. The sample consists of around 1,900,000 clones, around 95% of them appearing once. The sequencing input was naive CD8+ T cells from PBMCs. The TCR comes from a man between 18 and 35 years old in good health. Some clones in this sample may be carry-over from other donors' samples. The chain has TRBV5-4 and TRBJ1-5; maybe TRBD1 (6 bases). The CDR3 sequence: CASSCGQQNQPQHF. The CDR3 region has the DNA TGTGCCAGCAGCTGCGGACAGCAGAATCAGCCCCAGCATTTT.